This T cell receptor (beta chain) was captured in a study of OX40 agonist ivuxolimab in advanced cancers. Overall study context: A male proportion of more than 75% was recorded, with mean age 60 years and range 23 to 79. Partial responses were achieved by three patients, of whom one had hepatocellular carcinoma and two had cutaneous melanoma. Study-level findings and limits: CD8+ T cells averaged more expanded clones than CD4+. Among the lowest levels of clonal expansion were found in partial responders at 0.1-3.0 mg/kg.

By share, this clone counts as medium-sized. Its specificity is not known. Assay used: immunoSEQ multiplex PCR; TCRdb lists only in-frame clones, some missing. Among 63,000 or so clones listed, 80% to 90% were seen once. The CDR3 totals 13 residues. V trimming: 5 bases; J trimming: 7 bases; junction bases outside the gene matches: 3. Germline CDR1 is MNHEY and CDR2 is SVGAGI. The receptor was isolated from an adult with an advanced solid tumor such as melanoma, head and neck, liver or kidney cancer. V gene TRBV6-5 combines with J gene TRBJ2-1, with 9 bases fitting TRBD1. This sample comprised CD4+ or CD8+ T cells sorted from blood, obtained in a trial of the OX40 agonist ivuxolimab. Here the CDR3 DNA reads TGTGCCAGCAGTGGGGACAGGGTTAATGAGCAGTTCTTC. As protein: CASSGDRVNEQFF.